This T cell receptor (beta chain) comes out of a study of control samples from healthy donors and cancer patients. Profiled with immunoSEQ multiplex PCR; TCRdb holds only in-frame clones, not every one. The data show 150,000 to 200,000 clones, more than 85% seen once. A few counts support this clone. The clonotype comes from a woman between 40 and 55 years old in good health. The specimen sequenced was blood.

The CDR3 bases are TGTGCCAGCAGCTTAGGTAGCGGCAGCTCCTACGAGCAGTACTTC. Residues: CASSLGSGSSYEQYF. The chain couples TRBV11-2 to TRBJ2-7; D may be TRBD2 (6 bases). Trimming stripped 1 base from V and 0 bases from J, with 10 bases between. The length of the CDR3 is 15 residues. In germline, CDR1 is SGHAT, CDR2 FQNNGV. The complete variable domain, with remaining parts taken from reference TRBV11-2 and TRBJ2-7, reads EAGVAQSPRYKIIEKRQSVAFWCNPISGHATLYWYQQILGQGPKLLIQFQNNGVVDDSQLPKDRFSAERLKGVDSTLKIQPAKLEDSAVYLCASSLGSGSSYEQYFGPGTRLTVT.